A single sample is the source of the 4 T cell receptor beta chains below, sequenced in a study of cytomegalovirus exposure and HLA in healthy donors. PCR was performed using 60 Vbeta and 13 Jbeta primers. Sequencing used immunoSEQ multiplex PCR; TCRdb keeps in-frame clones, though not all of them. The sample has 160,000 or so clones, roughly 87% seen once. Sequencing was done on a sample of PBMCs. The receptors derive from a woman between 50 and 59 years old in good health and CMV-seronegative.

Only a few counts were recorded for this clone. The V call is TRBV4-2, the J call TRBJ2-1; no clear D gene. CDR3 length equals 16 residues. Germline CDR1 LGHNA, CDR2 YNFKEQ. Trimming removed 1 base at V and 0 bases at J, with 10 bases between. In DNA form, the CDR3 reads TGTGCCAGCAGCCAAGGGCTAGTGTACTCCTACAATGAGCAGTTCTTC. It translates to CASSQGLVYSYNEQFF.

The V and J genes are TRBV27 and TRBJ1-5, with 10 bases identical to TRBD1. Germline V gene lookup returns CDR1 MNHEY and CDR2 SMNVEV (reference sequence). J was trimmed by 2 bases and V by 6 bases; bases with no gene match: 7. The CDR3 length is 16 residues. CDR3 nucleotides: TGTGCCAGCAGAGAAGACAGGGGGCATGGCAATCAGCCCCAGCATTTT. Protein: CASREDRGHGNQPQHF.

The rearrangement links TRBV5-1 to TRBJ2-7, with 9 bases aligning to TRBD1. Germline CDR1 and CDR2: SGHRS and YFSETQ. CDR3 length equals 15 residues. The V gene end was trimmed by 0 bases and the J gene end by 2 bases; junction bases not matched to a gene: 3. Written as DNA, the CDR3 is TGCGCCAGCAGCTTGGGGACAGGGGTCCCCTACGAGCAGTACTTC. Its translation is CASSLGTGVPYEQYF. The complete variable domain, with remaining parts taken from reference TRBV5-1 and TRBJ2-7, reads KAGVTQTPRYLIKTRGQQVTLSCSPISGHRSVSWYQQTPGQGLQFLFEYFSETQRNKGNFPGRFSGRQFSNSRSEMNVSTLELGDSALYLCASSLGTGVPYEQYFGPGTRLTVT.

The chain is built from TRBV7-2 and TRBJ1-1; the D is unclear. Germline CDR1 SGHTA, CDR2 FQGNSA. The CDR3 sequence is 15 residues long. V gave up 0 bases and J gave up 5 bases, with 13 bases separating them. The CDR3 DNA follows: TGTGCCAGCAGCTTAGCGGTTAGCGGGTTGACTGAAGCTTTCTTT. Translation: CASSLAVSGLTEAFF.